One and the same sample provided the 21 T cell receptor beta chains below, sequenced in a study of human T cells and chemical hapten exposure. The time point denotes: patch test 1, 2 weeks after DPC sensitization. Treatment reported: therapeutic diphenylcyclopropenone sensitization with weekly scalp DPC. TCRdb analysed the RACE reads with MiXCR anew, one entry per CDR3 protein. The data hold 75,000 to 90,000 distinct CDR3 sequences, with 10% to 13% observed a single time. Sequencing used whole blood, obtained in connection with sensitization to the hapten diphenylcyclopropenone (DPC). The receptors shown here come from a woman aged 50 to 60 with alopecia areata. Some clones in this sample may be carry-over from other donors' samples.

The chain combines TRBV20-1 with TRBJ2-5, with D possibly being TRBD2 (5 bases). Germline V gene data show CDR1 as DFQATT and CDR2 as SNEGSKA (reference sequence). Between the trimmed V and J ends, which lost 0 bases and 4 bases, there was a span of 9 bases. This CDR3 contains 13 residues. This chain's CDR3 is CSARDPRVETQYF. The DNA of the CDR3 is TGCAGTGCTAGAGATCCGAGGGTAGAGACCCAGTACTTC.

This chain connects TRBV2 to TRBJ2-5; perhaps TRBD2 as D (5 bases). This CDR3 has 14 residues. V gave up 2 bases and J gave up 7 bases, with 14 bases separating them. Germline loops: CDR1 SNHLY, CDR2 FYNNEI. CDR3 coding DNA: TGTGCCAGCAGTGAAAGGACTGCCCGGGGGACCCAGTACTTC. Translated, it gives CASSERTARGTQYF.

This clonotype occurred a few times. This chain uses TRBV27 with TRBJ2-7, with 7 nucleotides matching TRBD1. CDR3 length: 15 residues. V shed 2 bases and J 3 bases; nucleotides not matched to a gene: 7. CDR1 is MNHEY and CDR2 is SMNVEV in the germline V gene (reference sequence). The CDR3, as DNA: TGTGCCAGCAGTTTAAACCGGGACAGCGACTACGAGCAGTACTTC. It yields the protein CASSLNRDSDYEQYF.

V usage is TRBV6-2 or TRBV6-3 and J usage is TRBJ2-7; D perhaps matches TRBD2 (7 bases). The germline gives CDR1 MNHEY, CDR2 SVGEGT. CDR3 size: 13 residues. The CDR3 here is CGVLRGAGYEQYF. The CDR3 bases are TGTGGCGTGCTCCGGGGGGCTGGCTACGAGCAGTACTTC.

V is TRBV29-1 and J is TRBJ2-1; D possibly corresponds to TRBD2 (5 bases). The ends were cut back, 0 bases at V and 6 bases at J, with 9 bases in the middle. The germline V gene encodes CDR1 SQVTM and CDR2 ANQGSEA. The CDR3 has 13 residues. The CDR3 nucleotides read TGCAGCGTTGAAGACGGGAAGAGCAATGAGCAGTTCTTC. Amino acids: CSVEDGKSNEQFF.

The rearrangement links TRBV3-1 to TRBJ2-7, with D tentatively TRBD2 (7 bases). V was clipped by 4 bases and J by 6 bases, with 22 bases between them. The CDR3 is 16 residues long. CDR1 and CDR2 from the germline V gene are LGHDT and YNNKEL (reference sequence). The CDR3 nucleotides are TGTGCCAGCAGCCCCGTACAGGGACTACCTACTGGCGAGCAGTACTTC. This translates into CASSPVQGLPTGEQYF.

There are many counts of this clonotype. The V and J genes are TRBV10-2 and TRBJ1-1, with D possibly matching TRBD1 (6 bases). CDR3 length: 15 residues. Germline V gene lookup returns CDR1 WSHSY and CDR2 SAAADI. Trimming stripped 0 bases from V and 1 base from J, with 9 bases between. The CDR3 coding sequence is TGCGCCAGCAGTGAGTCGGGACATCCGAACACTGAAGCTTTCTTT. This encodes CASSESGHPNTEAFF.

This clonotype was picked up a small number of times. The chain joins TRBV10-3 to TRBJ2-6; TRBD2 matches 7 bases. Germline V gives CDR1 ENHRY, CDR2 SYGVKD. V was clipped by 7 bases and J by 2 bases; unmatched bases: 5. The CDR3 extends over 15 amino acids. The CDR3 DNA reads TGTGCCATCAAGGGAGGGAATACTGGGGCCAACGTCCTGACTTTC. Protein sequence: CAIKGGNTGANVLTF.

This clonotype was counted between two and nine times. The CDR3 reads CAIREGPDTQYF. In DNA, the CDR3 is TGTGCCATACGGGAGGGCCCAGATACGCAGTATTTT. The chain links TRBV28 to TRBJ2-3; 8 bases match TRBD2. Germline V gives CDR1 MDHEN, CDR2 SYDVKM. The CDR3 spans 12 residues. Losses at the gene ends were 10 bases for V and 4 bases for J; bases not matched to a gene: 4.

The sample holds a few counts of this clonotype. The chain couples TRBV29-1 to TRBJ2-1, with 14 bases matching TRBD2. In germline, CDR1 is SQVTM, CDR2 ANQGSEA. J was trimmed by 0 bases and V by 5 bases; bases with no gene match: 9. The CDR3 runs to 18 residues. CDR3 sequence: CSVPGTSGSLSSYNEQFF. The DNA of the CDR3 is TGCAGCGTTCCCGGGACTAGCGGGAGCCTTAGCTCCTACAATGAGCAGTTCTTC.

In this sample, this clonotype turned up a few times. The rearrangement joins TRBV7-9 to TRBJ2-3; 7 nucleotides agree with TRBD2. V shed 1 base, J shed 5 bases, and the junction held 0 bases outside the gene matches. Per germline, CDR1 SEHNR and CDR2 FQNEAQ (reference sequence). The CDR3 has 13 amino acids. The DNA for the CDR3 is TGTGCCAGCAGCTTAGGCGGGAGAGATACGCAGTATTTT. Translating gives CASSLGGRDTQYF.

This sequence joins TRBV5-4 and TRBJ1-6, with D possibly being TRBD1 (6 bases). The CDR3 length is 17 residues. V was clipped by 4 bases and J by 0 bases, with 14 bases between them. Germline values: CDR1 SGHNT, CDR2 YYREEE (reference sequence). The CDR3 coding sequence is TGTGCCAGCAGCCAGACAGGATTCAGCTCCTATAATTCACCCCTCCACTTT. Translating gives CASSQTGFSSYNSPLHF.

V is TRBV27 and J is TRBJ2-1, with 7 bases fitting TRBD1. The J segment lost 5 bases and the V segment lost 6 bases, leaving 4 bases of the junction unmatched. Germline CDR1 MNHEY, CDR2 SMNVEV (reference sequence). This CDR3 is 13 amino acids long. CDR3: CASSLGQNNEQFF. CDR3 DNA sequence: TGTGCCAGCAGCCTGGGACAGAACAATGAGCAGTTCTTC.

The J gene is TRBJ2-1, the V gene TRBV12-3 or TRBV12-4, with 7 nucleotides matching TRBD2. There are 15 residues in the CDR3. V was pared by 1 base and J by 6 bases, with 6 bases of the junction left unmatched. CDR3 coding DNA: TGTGCCAGCAGTTTAGGGAGCGGGACGGTCAATGAGCAGTTCTTC. Translation gives CASSLGSGTVNEQFF.

This sequence joins TRBV6-6 and TRBJ1-4; D remains unclear. Trimming removed 6 bases at V and 8 bases at J, with 10 bases between. The CDR3 contains 12 residues. The germline CDR1 and CDR2 sequences are MNHNY and SVGAGI (reference sequence). CDR3 DNA: TGTGCCAGCAGACCCGAAGCGGAAAAACTGTTTTTT. It yields the protein CASRPEAEKLFF.

This clonotype has a handful of counts. The chain is built from TRBV14 and TRBJ2-1; 11 bases map to TRBD2. The CDR3 length is 14 residues. Germline assignment: CDR1 SGHDN and CDR2 FVKESK. Germline trimming cut 1 base from V and 7 bases from J; bases unmatched to any gene: 0. CDR3 in amino acids: CASSQGLAGNEQFF. Written as DNA, the CDR3 is TGTGCCAGCAGCCAAGGACTAGCGGGGAATGAGCAGTTCTTC.

Only a few counts were recorded for this clonotype. As DNA, the CDR3 is TGTGCCAGCCGAGCGGATTTGGCTTACAATGAGCAGTTCTTC. Translation gives CASRADLAYNEQFF. The chain links TRBV2 to TRBJ2-1, with D perhaps TRBD2 (5 bases). V was trimmed by 8 bases and J by 4 bases, leaving 15 bases between them. This CDR3 spans 14 amino acids. Looked up from germline, CDR1 is SNHLY and CDR2 is FYNNEI.

This clonotype was observed a handful of times. V usage is TRBV30 and J usage is TRBJ2-3; 8 positions match TRBD2. The CDR3 has 12 residues. Germline CDR1 reads GTSNPN; CDR2 reads SVGIG (reference sequence). The ends lost 5 bases at V and 2 bases at J; junction bases unmatched: 0. In nucleotides, the CDR3 is TGTGCCTGGGGACTAGCCACAGATACGCAGTATTTT. Its translation is CAWGLATDTQYF.

In this sample, this clonotype turned up a few times. This chain uses TRBV18 with TRBJ1-3; possibly TRBD1 for D (5 bases). This CDR3 spans 17 amino acids. Germline CDR1 reads KGHSH; CDR2 reads LQKENI. Trimming took off 1 base at V and 8 bases at J, with 21 bases between the two ends. The CDR3 DNA reads as TGTGCCAGCTCACCACTCACTACTACCAGGCAGGGCGACACCATATATTTT. This encodes CASSPLTTTRQGDTIYF.

Of note for this clonotype: It may be a read error: a sequence one base away is much more abundant. This chain uses TRBV18 with TRBJ2-3; perhaps TRBD2 as D (6 bases). Germline loops: CDR1 KGHSH, CDR2 LQKENI. The CDR3 covers 12 residues. The CDR3 region is CASGQGGDTRYF. The CDR3 region has the DNA TGTGCCAGCGGGCAGGGAGGCGATACGCGGTATTTT.

This clonotype was observed many times. This chain connects TRBV28 to TRBJ2-7; TRBD2 matches 11 bases. J lost 0 bases, V lost 4 bases, and 2 bases had no gene match. CDR3 size: 15 residues. CDR1 and CDR2 (germline): MDHEN, SYDVKM. The CDR3 region is CASSSGLAASYEQYF. For the CDR3, the DNA is TGTGCCAGCAGTTCGGGACTAGCGGCCTCCTACGAGCAGTACTTC.